One sample yielded the 4 T cell receptor beta chains listed below, sequenced in a study of post-analysis software for immune sequencing data. Regarding the study as a whole: TRBV segments more frequent in patients than in controls numbered several and included TRBV5-6, TRBV5-1 and TRBV20-1.

These receptors lack a known antigen. Every TCR beta cDNA library bore unique molecular identifiers. One entry per CDR3 protein, called by TCRdb with MiXCR from the PCR reads. The table has hundreds of thousands of distinct CDR3 sequences, roughly 45% seen once; the top ten hold 9.5% to 13%. The sequencing sample was made of blood. The receptor source for this set is a girl aged 10 to 17 with multiple sclerosis.

The chain has TRBV5-1 and TRBJ2-1, with TRBD2 matching 9 bases. Per germline, CDR1 SGHRS and CDR2 YFSETQ. V dropped 3 bases and J dropped 8; count of bases not matched to a gene: 12. This CDR3 contains 16 residues. The CDR3 region is CASSSRPSGKGYEQFF. CDR3 DNA sequence: TGCGCCAGCAGCTCGAGACCTAGCGGGAAGGGGTATGAGCAGTTCTTC.

The sample holds a few counts of this clonotype. This chain connects TRBV6-6 to TRBJ2-1; TRBD2 is a possible D gene (5 bases). The V end lost 1 base, the J end lost 9 bases, and 16 bases lay between the germline ends. This CDR3 region has 15 residues. Germline V gene lookup returns CDR1 MNHNY and CDR2 SVGAGI (reference sequence). The CDR3 nucleotides are TGTGCCAGCAGTTACTACACTAGGGCGGGTTCTGAGCAGTTCTTC. Its protein product is CASSYYTRAGSEQFF.

This clonotype was picked up a small number of times. The chain couples TRBV7-3 to TRBJ2-1; 7 positions match TRBD2. Germline V gene data show CDR1 as SGHTA and CDR2 as FQGTGA. This CDR3 spans 16 amino acids. Trimming cost V 2 bases and J 0 bases; bases outside gene matches: 4. This CDR3 is CASSLAGESSYNEQFF. In nucleotides, the CDR3 is TGTGCCAGCAGCTTAGCGGGGGAGAGCTCCTACAATGAGCAGTTCTTC.

The chain employs TRBV28 and TRBJ2-7; D not resolved. V was trimmed by 2 bases and J by 1 base, leaving 18 bases between them. Germline CDR1 and CDR2: MDHEN and SYDVKM. The CDR3 spans 17 residues. The CDR3 nucleotides are TGTGCCAGCAGTTTAGGTCAGGCCTCACCTAAGTCCTACGAGCAGTACTTC. This codes for CASSLGQASPKSYEQYF.